Here is one T cell receptor (beta chain) with its context. Germline CDR1 and CDR2: SGHTA and FQGNSA. Trimming pared 2 bases from V and 6 bases from J, leaving 8 bases between. The CDR3 has 12 residues. As originally analysed: Scientists estimated how many nucleated cells there were by amplifying reference gene primers. The table came from immunoSEQ multiplex PCR; TCRdb's copy has only in-frame clones and leaves some out. V and J calls and clone size are as listed in that table; D and trimming were resolved from the DNA. This sample has some 270,000 clones, with 84% found just once. These data belong to a study of blood T cell repertoires in COVID-19. Whole-study context: T cells, B-cell-depleted T cells, or PBMCs provided the cDNA or gDNA that served as material.

The chain links TRBV7-2 to TRBJ2-7; D is undetermined. The clonotype originates from a woman aged 40 to 50 who had recovered from COVID-19. The sample was peripheral blood. CDR3 in amino acids: CASSLNPSEQYF. The CDR3 DNA follows: TGTGCCAGCAGCTTAAATCCGAGCGAGCAGTACTTC.